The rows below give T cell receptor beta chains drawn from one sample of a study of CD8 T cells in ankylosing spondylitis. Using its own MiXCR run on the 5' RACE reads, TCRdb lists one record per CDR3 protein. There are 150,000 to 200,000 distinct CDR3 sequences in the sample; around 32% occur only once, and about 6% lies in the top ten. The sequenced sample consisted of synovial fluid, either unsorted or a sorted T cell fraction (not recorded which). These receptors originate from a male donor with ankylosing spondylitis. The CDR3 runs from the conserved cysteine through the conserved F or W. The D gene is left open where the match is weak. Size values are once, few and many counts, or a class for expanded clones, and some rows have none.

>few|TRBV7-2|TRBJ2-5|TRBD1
CASSLNRGLQETQYF
TGTGCCAGCAGCTTAAACAGGGGGCTTCAAGAGACCCAGTACTTC
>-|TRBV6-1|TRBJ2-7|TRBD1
CASIPRDSYEQYF
TGTGCCAGCATCCCCCGGGACAGCTACGAGCAGTACTTC
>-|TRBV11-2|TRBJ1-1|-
CASSLVANEAFF
TGTGCCAGCAGCTTAGTAGCGAATGAAGCTTTCTTT
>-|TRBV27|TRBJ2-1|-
CASSFQIEYNEQFF
TGTGCCAGCAGCTTCCAAATCGAGTACAATGAGCAGTTCTTC
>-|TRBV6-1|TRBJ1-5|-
CASRPYSAGSNQPQHF
TGTGCCAGCAGACCCTATTCGGCGGGTAGCAATCAGCCCCAGCATTTT
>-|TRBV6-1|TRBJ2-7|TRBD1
CASSAGQGILEQYF
TGTGCCAGCTCCGCTGGACAGGGGATCCTCGAGCAGTACTTC
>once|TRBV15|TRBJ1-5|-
CATSGSLSWPQHF
TGTGCCACCAGCGGCTCGCTGAGTTGGCCCCAGCATTTT
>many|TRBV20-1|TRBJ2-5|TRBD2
CSAREASGRGETQYF
TGCAGTGCTAGAGAGGCTAGCGGGAGGGGTGAGACCCAGTACTTC
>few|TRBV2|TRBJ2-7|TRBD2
CASSTGTSGRAAVQYF
TGTGCCAGCAGTACCGGGACTAGCGGGAGGGCCGCTGTGCAGTACTTC
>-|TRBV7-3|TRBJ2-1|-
CASSSQSSSVGEQFF
TGTGCCAGCAGCTCACAGAGCTCTAGCGTCGGTGAGCAGTTCTTC
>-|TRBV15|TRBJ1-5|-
CATSRDDRGAGQPQHF
TGTGCCACCAGCAGAGATGATAGAGGGGCTGGACAGCCCCAGCATTTT
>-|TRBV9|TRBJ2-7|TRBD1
CASSKGQGGSYEQYF
TGTGCCAGCAGCAAGGGACAGGGTGGTTCCTACGAGCAGTACTTC
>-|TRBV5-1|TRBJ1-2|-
CASSKGELYGYTF
TGCGCCAGCAGTAAGGGGGAGCTCTATGGCTACACCTTC
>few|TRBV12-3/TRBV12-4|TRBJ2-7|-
CASSLTQVGYYEQYF
TGTGCCAGCAGTTTGACCCAGGTGGGATACTACGAGCAGTACTTC
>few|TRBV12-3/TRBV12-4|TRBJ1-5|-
CASSFDSRPEGPQHF
TGTGCCAGCAGTTTTGATTCGCGGCCCGAGGGGCCCCAGCATTTT
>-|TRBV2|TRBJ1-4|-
CASSYWRWANEKLFF
TGTGCCAGCAGTTACTGGAGATGGGCTAATGAAAAACTGTTTTTT
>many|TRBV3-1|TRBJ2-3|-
CASPLSPDWLTDTQYF
TGTGCCAGCCCCTTATCTCCGGACTGGCTCACAGATACGCAGTATTTT
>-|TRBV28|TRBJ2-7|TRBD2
CASSLLKGLGQEVQYF
TGTGCCAGCAGTTTACTAAAGGGACTAGGACAAGAGGTGCAGTACTTC
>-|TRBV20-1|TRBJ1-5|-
CSAREGGRATNQPQHF
TGCAGTGCTAGAGAGGGTGGCAGGGCCACCAATCAGCCCCAGCATTTT
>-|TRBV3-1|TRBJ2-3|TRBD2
CASSQRTSGSTDTQYF
TGTGCCAGCAGCCAGAGGACTAGCGGGAGCACAGATACGCAGTATTTT
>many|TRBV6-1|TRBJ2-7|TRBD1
CASSRKPGQDSYEQYF
TGTGCCAGCAGTAGAAAACCGGGACAGGATTCCTACGAGCAGTACTTC
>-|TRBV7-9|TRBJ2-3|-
CASSRGEGTDTQYF
TGTGCCAGCAGCAGGGGGGAGGGGACAGATACGCAGTATTTT
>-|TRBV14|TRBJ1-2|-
CASSQDLKYGYTF
TGTGCCAGCAGCCAAGATCTGAAATATGGCTACACCTTC
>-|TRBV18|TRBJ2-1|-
CASSRIVGSGDEQFF
TGTGCCAGCTCCCGGATCGTGGGTAGTGGCGATGAGCAGTTCTTC
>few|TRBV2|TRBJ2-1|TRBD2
CASSVRSGEYNEQFF
TGTGCCAGCAGTGTTCGTAGCGGGGAGTACAATGAGCAGTTCTTC
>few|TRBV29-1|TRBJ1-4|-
CSVETGLEEKLFF
TGCAGCGTGGAAACAGGGTTGGAGGAAAAACTGTTTTTT
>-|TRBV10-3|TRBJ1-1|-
CAIRGDGNTEAFF
TGTGCCATCAGAGGGGACGGGAACACTGAAGCTTTCTTT
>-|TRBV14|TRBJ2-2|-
CASSQWQRGELFF
TGCGCCAGCAGCCAATGGCAGCGCGGGGAGCTGTTTTTT
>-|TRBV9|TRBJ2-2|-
CASSEGTTRTGELFF
TGTGCCAGCAGCGAGGGGACAACCCGGACCGGGGAGCTGTTTTTT
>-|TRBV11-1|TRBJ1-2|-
CASSLSSQSWGYTF
TGTGCCAGCAGCCTTTCTTCCCAGTCCTGGGGCTACACCTTC
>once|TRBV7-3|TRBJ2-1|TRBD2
CASSSLSGGTYNEQFF
TGTGCCAGCAGCTCCCTTAGCGGGGGGACCTACAATGAGCAGTTCTTC
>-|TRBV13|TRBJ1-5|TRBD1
CASSSYRGLEQPQHF
TGTGCCAGCAGCTCCTACAGGGGTTTAGAACAGCCCCAGCATTTT
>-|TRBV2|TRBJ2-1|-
CASSEQAGLTNNEQFF
TGTGCCAGCAGTGAACAGGCAGGCCTTACAAACAATGAGCAGTTCTTC
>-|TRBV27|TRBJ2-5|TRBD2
CASSWGLAGRETQYF
TGTGCCAGCAGTTGGGGACTAGCGGGAAGAGAGACCCAGTACTTC
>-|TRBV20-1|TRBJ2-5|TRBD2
CSARGSGRAETQYF
TGCAGTGCTAGGGGTAGCGGGAGGGCCGAGACCCAGTACTTC
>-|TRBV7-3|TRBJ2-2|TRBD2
CASSPQPSGDTGELFF
TGTGCCAGCAGCCCCCAGCCTAGCGGAGACACCGGGGAGCTGTTTTTT
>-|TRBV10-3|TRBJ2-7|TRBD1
CAISSPGTADYEQYF
TGTGCCATCAGTTCGCCCGGGACAGCGGACTACGAGCAGTACTTC